The sequence of this T cell receptor (beta chain) was determined in a study of naive and memory T cell subsets. Study conclusions and caveats: Possibly reflecting memory cells re-expressing CD45RA, a few larger clonotypes occurred in naive repertoires, especially CD8.

Both TRBC1 and TRBC2 were covered by a beta constant-region primer of two equimolar oligonucleotides. One entry per CDR3 protein, called by TCRdb with MiXCR from the UMI-ligation and nested PCR reads. This table has 140,000 to 150,000 distinct CDR3 sequences, about a sixth appearing once. Germline V gene lookup returns CDR1 MNHNS and CDR2 SASEGT. CDR3 length: 14 amino acids. Trimming stripped 0 bases from V and 7 bases from J, with 7 bases between. Cells stained for CD3, CD4, CD8, CD45RA, CD27 and viability were sorted into four CD45RA/CD27 subsets. A remark on this clonotype: Its antigen is unidentified.

This chain uses TRBV6-1 with TRBJ1-6; D not resolved. Sequencing was performed on naive CD4+ T cells from blood. The clonotype originates from a human donor in good health. In DNA, the CDR3 is TGTGCCAGCAGTGAAGCGTGGGGAAATTCACCCCTCCACTTT. Residues: CASSEAWGNSPLHF.